This T cell receptor beta chain was sequenced for a study of blood T cell repertoires in COVID-19. This CDR3 is 14 amino acids long. Germline V gene data show CDR1 as SNHLY and CDR2 as FYNNEI. Trimming removed 6 bases at V and 2 bases at J, with 11 bases between. Produced via immunoSEQ multiplex PCR; TCRdb's table is partial and in-frame only. This sample has fewer than 250,000 clones; about nine tenths occur once, and the top ten carry roughly 0.8%. This clonotype was sampled from a man younger than 40 with COVID-19, enrolled during active disease. The genes are TRBV2 and TRBJ1-3, with TRBD1 as a possible D gene (6 bases). Sequencing input: peripheral blood. CDR3 sequence reads: CASSAQGTGNTIYF. CDR3 coding DNA: TGTGCCAGCAGCGCCCAGGGGACTGGAAACACCATATATTTT.